These 19 T cell receptor beta chains share one sample of origin, sequenced in a study of cytomegalovirus exposure and HLA in healthy donors (dated by TCRdb to about 2017). Library preparation was by the immunoSEQ multiplex PCR assay. For the multiplex PCR, a mixture combining 60 forward primers for TCR Vbeta segments and 13 reverse primers for TCR Jbeta segments was used. The table comes from immuneACCESS by way of TCRdb, which keeps in-frame sequences with V and J called. Part of the clones is missing from these tables; in studies checked, under half for an unresolved V gene and the rest for unknown reasons. For this sample the table gives approximately 110,000 clones, of which roughly 66% were detected only once. Approximately 4.3% of the sample rests with the top ten. Source material: PBMCs. The receptors were sampled from a man aged 55 to 70 in good health and CMV-seropositive.

The J gene is TRBJ1-1, the V gene TRBV18, with a possible D match to TRBD1 (6 bases). The CDR3 contains 12 residues. Looked up from germline, CDR1 is KGHSH and CDR2 is LQKENI. Trimming pared 6 bases from V and 4 bases from J, leaving 9 bases between. CDR3 region: CASSEQGTEAFF. The CDR3 nucleotides read TGTGCCAGCTCTGAACAGGGCACTGAAGCTTTCTTT.

The chain has TRBV5-4 and TRBJ2-7; D unclear. The germline V and J ends were trimmed by 3 bases and 2 bases, with 12 bases remaining between them. The CDR3 extends over 14 amino acids. Germline loops: CDR1 SGHNT, CDR2 YYREEE (reference sequence). CDR3 sequence (DNA): TGTGCCAGCAGCTCCGCCAGTGGTGCCTACGAGCAGTACTTC. Translation: CASSSASGAYEQYF.

This clone was detected only a few times. The genes are TRBV7-3 and TRBJ2-2; TRBD1 is a possible D gene (6 bases). Germline CDR1 SGHTA, CDR2 FQGTGA. With 1 base removed from V and 6 bases from J, the gap between germline ends came to 12 bases. The length of the CDR3 is 15 residues. In DNA, the CDR3 is TGTGCCAGCAGCTTAATCACAGGGTGGGCCGGGGAGCTGTTTTTT. It codes for CASSLITGWAGELFF.

Turning to this clone: The identical CDR3 is also encoded by other nucleotide sequences in the sample. J is TRBJ1-6 and V is TRBV7-8, with D perhaps TRBD1 (5 bases). CDR1 and CDR2 (germline): SGHVS, FQNEAQ. The CDR3 runs to 14 residues. The V gene lost 5 bases and the J gene lost 11 bases, with 16 bases spanning the gap. The CDR3 DNA reads TGTGCCAGCAGCGTGACACGGGTGGGGCCACCCCTCCACTTT. Residues: CASSVTRVGPPLHF.

The sample holds one count of this clone. V gene TRBV11-3 combines with J gene TRBJ2-5, with D unresolved. This CDR3 contains 15 residues. CDR1 is SGHNT, CDR2 YENEEA, per germline. Trimming pared 1 base from V and 2 bases from J, leaving 11 bases between. The CDR3 sequence: CASSLGAGGQETQYF. The CDR3 bases are TGTGCCAGCAGCTTAGGTGCAGGTGGACAAGAGACCCAGTACTTC.

The rearrangement joins TRBV28 to TRBJ1-3, with 7 bases aligning to TRBD1. The CDR3 spans 14 residues. CDR1 is MDHEN, CDR2 SYDVKM, per germline. The ends lost 6 bases at V and 2 bases at J; junction bases unmatched: 4. DNA for the CDR3: TGTGCCAGCAGCATAGGGGGCACTGGAAACACCATATATTTT. The encoded protein is CASSIGGTGNTIYF.

The chain uses TRBV4-2 and TRBJ2-5; 8 bases map to TRBD2. The germline V gene has CDR1 LGHNA and CDR2 YNFKEQ. Germline trimming cut 0 bases from V and 2 bases from J; bases unmatched to any gene: 5. This CDR3 spans 16 amino acids. The CDR3 loop is CASSQDSLAVQETQYF. In DNA form, the CDR3 reads TGTGCCAGCAGCCAAGATTCACTAGCGGTTCAAGAGACCCAGTACTTC.

The chain is built from TRBV7-9 and TRBJ1-3; D gene uncertain. With 6 bases removed from V and 0 bases from J, the gap between germline ends came to 18 bases. CDR3 length equals 17 residues. The V gene's germline CDR1 is SEHNR and CDR2 FQNEAQ (reference sequence). As DNA, the CDR3 is TGTGCCAGCAGGGCGAGCTATGGCGGGAACTCTGGAAACACCATATATTTT. This gives the protein CASRASYGGNSGNTIYF.

As concerns this clone: Other DNA sequences in this sample translate to the same CDR3. The chain links TRBV28 to TRBJ1-1; D remains unclear. Germline loops: CDR1 MDHEN, CDR2 SYDVKM. The V and J ends lost 1 base and 3 bases respectively, with 3 bases between them. CDR3 length: 12 residues. The CDR3 protein is CASSLSDTEAFF. DNA of the CDR3: TGTGCCAGCAGTTTATCTGACACTGAAGCTTTCTTT.

The gene calls are TRBV6-5 and TRBJ1-3; D might be TRBD1 (5 bases). CDR3 length: 13 residues. Germline values: CDR1 MNHEY, CDR2 SVGAGI. The germline V and J ends were trimmed by 8 bases and 0 bases, with 8 bases remaining between them. The CDR3 loop is CASGGNSGNTIYF. Written as DNA, the CDR3 is TGTGCCAGCGGGGGGAACTCTGGAAACACCATATATTTT.

The chain employs TRBV27 and TRBJ2-4; 8 bases align to TRBD1. The ends lost 6 bases at V and 5 bases at J; junction bases unmatched: 12. Per the germline V gene, CDR1 is MNHEY and CDR2 is SMNVEV (reference sequence). This CDR3 has 16 amino acids. The CDR3 DNA is TGTGCCAGCAGCGCTACCCTCGGACAGGGTCAAAACATTCAGTACTTC. It specifies CASSATLGQGQNIQYF.

This clone was seen a handful of times. This sequence joins TRBV2 and TRBJ2-1; 7 nucleotides line up with TRBD1. This CDR3 has 15 amino acids. Germline trimming cut 4 bases from V and 4 bases from J; bases unmatched to any gene: 7. CDR1 and CDR2 from the germline V gene are SNHLY and FYNNEI. The CDR3 nucleotides read TGTGCCAGCAGTGGTTTCGGGACAGCATACAATGAGCAGTTCTTC. Encoded protein: CASSGFGTAYNEQFF.

This clone has more than one count but fewer than ten. The chain recombines TRBV6-4 with TRBJ2-7, with a possible D match to TRBD1 (6 bases). Germline V gene data show CDR1 as MRHNA and CDR2 as SNTAGT. Trimming shortened V by 5 bases and J by 7 bases, and 21 bases separated the two germline ends. CDR3 size: 15 residues. The CDR3 sequence is CASSPNDRNGREQYF. DNA for the CDR3: TGTGCCAGCAGTCCAAACGACAGGAACGGTCGGGAGCAGTACTTC.

This chain links TRBV9 with TRBJ2-5; 7 nucleotides align to TRBD2. Germline V gene data show CDR1 as SGDLS and CDR2 as YYNGEE. The length of the CDR3 is 16 residues. The junction had 14 bases not matched to a gene; V was cut back by 4 bases and J by 5 bases. CDR3 sequence (DNA): TGTGCCAGCAGCCCCATATCAGCGGGGTTTGGGGAGACCCAGTACTTC. Its translation: CASSPISAGFGETQYF. The full variable domain, in which reference TRBV9 and TRBJ2-5 provide the parts outside the CDR3, is DSGVTQTPKHLITATGQRVTLRCSPRSGDLSVYWYQQSLDQGLQFLIQYYNGEERAKGNILERFSAQQFPDLHSELNLSSLELGDSALYFCASSPISAGFGETQYFGPGTRLLVL.

Here the CDR3 reads CASSLADRRLRPGNTIYF. The CDR3 region has the DNA TGTGCCAGCAGCTTAGCGGACAGGAGGTTGAGACCTGGAAACACCATATATTTT. The chain employs TRBV7-8 and TRBJ1-3; the match to TRBD1 covers 7 bases. The CDR3 runs to 18 residues. The trim removed 0 bases at V and 2 bases at J, leaving 10 bases unmatched. The germline V gene encodes CDR1 SGHVS and CDR2 FQNEAQ.

This chain joins TRBV5-1 and TRBJ1-5; 9 nucleotides line up with TRBD1. V lost 3 bases to trimming and J lost 6 bases; unmatched junction nucleotides: 1. The CDR3 is 13 amino acids. The germline gives CDR1 SGHRS, CDR2 YFSETQ. CDR3 nucleotides: TGCGCCAGCAGCTCGACAGGGGGTCAGCCCCAGCATTTT. This sequence encodes CASSSTGGQPQHF.

The chain recombines TRBV11-2 with TRBJ2-5, with unresolved D. Germline V gene lookup returns CDR1 SGHAT and CDR2 FQNNGV. V was shortened by 5 bases and J by 2 bases, with 15 bases between the two germline ends. This CDR3 is built from 15 residues. In DNA, the CDR3 is TGTGCCAGCAGCCGCCTCCTTACAGAGCAAGAGACCCAGTACTTC. The encoded protein is CASSRLLTEQETQYF.

This clone has a handful of counts. The J gene is TRBJ2-3, the V gene TRBV6-1; 8 positions agree with TRBD2. CDR1 MNHNS and CDR2 SASEGT come from the germline V gene. This CDR3 contains 15 residues. Trimming removed 10 bases from V and 3 bases from J; junction bases left unmatched: 12. CDR3 nucleotide sequence: TGTGCCATCAGCCTGTCGACTAGCGAAACAGATACGCAGTATTTT. This translates into CAISLSTSETDTQYF.

The rearrangement joins TRBV5-1 to TRBJ1-1; TRBD1 might be the D (6 bases). Germline loops: CDR1 SGHRS, CDR2 YFSETQ. CDR3 length: 15 residues. V gave up 0 bases and J gave up 1 base, with 10 bases separating them. CDR3 in amino acids: CASSLDRARNTEAFF. CDR3 nucleotide sequence: TGCGCCAGCAGCTTGGACAGGGCTCGGAACACTGAAGCTTTCTTT.